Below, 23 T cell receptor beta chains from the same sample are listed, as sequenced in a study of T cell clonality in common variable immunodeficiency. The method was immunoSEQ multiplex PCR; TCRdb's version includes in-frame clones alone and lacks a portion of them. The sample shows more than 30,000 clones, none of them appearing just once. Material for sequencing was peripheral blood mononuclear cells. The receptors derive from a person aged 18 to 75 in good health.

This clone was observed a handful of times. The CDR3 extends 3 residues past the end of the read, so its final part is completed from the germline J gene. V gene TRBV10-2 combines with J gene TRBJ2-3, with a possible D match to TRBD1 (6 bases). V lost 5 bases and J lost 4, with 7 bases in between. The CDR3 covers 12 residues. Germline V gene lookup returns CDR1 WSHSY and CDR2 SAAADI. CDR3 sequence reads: CASSSGADTQYF. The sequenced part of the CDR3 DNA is TGCGCCAGCAGTTCAGGGGCAGATACG.

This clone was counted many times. The CDR3 bases that were read are TGTGCCAGCAGTATGACTAGCGGGAGTTCAGATACG. Residues: CASSMTSGSSDT. The complete CDR3 sequence is CASSMTSGSSDTQYF. The rearrangement uses TRBV6-4 and TRBJ2-3; 12 bases are shared with TRBD2. The read is 3 residues too short to cover the CDR3 end, so that end is filled in from the germline J gene. Trimming removed 5 bases from V and 4 bases from J; junction bases left unmatched: 4. The CDR3 runs to 15 residues. Germline V lookup: CDR1 MRHNA, CDR2 SNTAGT.

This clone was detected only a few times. The CDR3 loop reads CASRQSPGRPAVGYTF. CDR3 DNA, as far as it was read: TGTGCCAGCAGACAATCGCCAGGGCGCCCCGCGGTTGGC. This sequence joins TRBV6-2 or TRBV6-3 and TRBJ1-2; D possibly corresponds to TRBD1 (5 bases). The read terminates 3 residues before the CDR3 end, so the remaining end is supplied by the germline J gene. V lost 6 bases, J lost 7 bases, and 24 bases lay in between. The length of the CDR3 is 16 residues. Germline V CDR1 and CDR2: MNHEY, SVGEGT.

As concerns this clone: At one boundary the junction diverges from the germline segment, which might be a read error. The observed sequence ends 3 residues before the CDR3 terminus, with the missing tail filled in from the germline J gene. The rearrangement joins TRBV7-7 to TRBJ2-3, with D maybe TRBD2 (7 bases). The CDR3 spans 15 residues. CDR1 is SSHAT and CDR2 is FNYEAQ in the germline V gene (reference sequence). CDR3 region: CASSPKGGSTDTQYF. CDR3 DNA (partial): TGTGCTAGCAGCCCCAAGGGGGGGAGCACAGATACG.

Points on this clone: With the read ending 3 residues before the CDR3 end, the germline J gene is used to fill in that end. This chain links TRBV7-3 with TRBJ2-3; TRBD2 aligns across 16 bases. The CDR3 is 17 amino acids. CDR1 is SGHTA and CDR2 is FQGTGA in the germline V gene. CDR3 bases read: TGTGCCAGCAGCACCGGGACTAGCGGGAGGGCCGGTGAGACG. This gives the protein CASSTGTSGRAGET. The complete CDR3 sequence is CASSTGTSGRAGETQYF.

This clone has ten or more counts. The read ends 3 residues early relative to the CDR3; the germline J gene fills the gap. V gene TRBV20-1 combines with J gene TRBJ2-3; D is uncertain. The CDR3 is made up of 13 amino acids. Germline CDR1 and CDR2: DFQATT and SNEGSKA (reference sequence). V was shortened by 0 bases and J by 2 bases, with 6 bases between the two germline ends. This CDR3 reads CSARDILTDTQYF. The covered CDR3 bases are TGCAGTGCTAGAGATATCCTCACAGATACG.

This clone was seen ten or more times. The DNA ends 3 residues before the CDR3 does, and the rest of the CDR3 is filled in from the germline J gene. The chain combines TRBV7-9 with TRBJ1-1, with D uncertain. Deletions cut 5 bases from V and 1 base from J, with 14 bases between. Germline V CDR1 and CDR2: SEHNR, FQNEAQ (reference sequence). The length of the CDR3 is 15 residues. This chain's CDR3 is CASSPPFSGNTEAFF. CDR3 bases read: TGTGCCAGCAGCCCTCCATTCTCGGGGAACACTGAA.

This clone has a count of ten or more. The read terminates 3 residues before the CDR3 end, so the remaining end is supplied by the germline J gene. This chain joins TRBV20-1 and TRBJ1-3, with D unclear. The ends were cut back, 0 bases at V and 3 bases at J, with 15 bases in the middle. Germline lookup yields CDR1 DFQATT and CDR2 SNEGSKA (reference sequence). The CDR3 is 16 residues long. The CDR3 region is CSARDPAGQGGNTIYF. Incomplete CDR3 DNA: TGCAGTGCTAGAGACCCGGCGGGCCAAGGTGGAAACACC.

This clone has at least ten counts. Partial CDR3 DNA: TGTGCCAGCAGTTACTCGATGGGGACTAGCGGGACCGGGGAG. Its translation: CASSYSMGTSGTGE. The CDR3 in its entirety is CASSYSMGTSGTGELFF. The V and J genes are TRBV6-7 and TRBJ2-2, with TRBD2 identical over 12 bases. The CDR3 end is not reached by the read, which stops 3 residues before it; the germline J gene fills it in. TRBV6-7 is placed among ORFs of uncertain function. The CDR3 length is 17 residues. With V trimmed by 0 bases and J by 5 bases, 4 bases remained unmatched.

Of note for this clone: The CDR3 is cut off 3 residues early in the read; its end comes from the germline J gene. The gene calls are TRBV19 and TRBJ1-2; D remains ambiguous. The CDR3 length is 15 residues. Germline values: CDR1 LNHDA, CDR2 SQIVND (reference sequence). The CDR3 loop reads CASSIVASETYDYTF. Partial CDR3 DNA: TGTGCCAGTAGTATAGTGGCTAGCGAAACCTACGAC.

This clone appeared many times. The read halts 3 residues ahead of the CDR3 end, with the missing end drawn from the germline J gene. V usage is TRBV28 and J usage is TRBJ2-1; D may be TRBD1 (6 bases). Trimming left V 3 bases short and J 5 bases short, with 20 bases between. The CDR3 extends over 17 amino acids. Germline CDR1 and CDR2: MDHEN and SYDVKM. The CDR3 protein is CASSFSLAGVYDNEQFF. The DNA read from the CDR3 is TGTGCCAGCAGTTTCTCCCTGGCAGGGGTGTATGACAATGAG.

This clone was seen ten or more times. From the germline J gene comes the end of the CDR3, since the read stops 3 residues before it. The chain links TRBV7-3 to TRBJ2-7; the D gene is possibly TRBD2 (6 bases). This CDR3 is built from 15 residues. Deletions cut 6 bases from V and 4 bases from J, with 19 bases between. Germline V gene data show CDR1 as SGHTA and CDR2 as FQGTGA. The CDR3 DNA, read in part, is TGTGCCAGCAGTTATCGTCCGGGACTGTTATACGAG. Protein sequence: CASSYRPGLLYE. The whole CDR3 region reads CASSYRPGLLYEQYF.

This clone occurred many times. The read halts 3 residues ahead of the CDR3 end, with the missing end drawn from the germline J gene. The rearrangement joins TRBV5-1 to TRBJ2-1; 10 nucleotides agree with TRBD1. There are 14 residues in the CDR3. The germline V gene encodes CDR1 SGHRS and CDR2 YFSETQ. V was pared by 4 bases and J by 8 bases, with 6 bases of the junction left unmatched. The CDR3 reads CASSPQTGGYEQFF. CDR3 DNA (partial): TGCGCCAGCAGCCCCCAGACAGGGGGCTATGAG.

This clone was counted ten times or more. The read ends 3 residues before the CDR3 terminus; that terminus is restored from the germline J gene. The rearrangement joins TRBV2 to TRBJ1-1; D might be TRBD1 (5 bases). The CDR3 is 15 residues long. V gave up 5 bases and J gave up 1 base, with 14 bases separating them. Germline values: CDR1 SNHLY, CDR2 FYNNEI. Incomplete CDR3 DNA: TGTGCCAGCAGTTTAAGCGACAGACCGAACACTGAA. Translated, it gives CASSLSDRPNTE. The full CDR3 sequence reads CASSLSDRPNTEAFF.

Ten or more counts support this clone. The sequenced part of the CDR3 DNA is TGCGCCAGCAGCTCTAGCGGGAGTTCCTACAATGAG. Translating gives CASSSSGSSYNE. The full CDR3 protein reads CASSSSGSSYNEQFF. The V call is TRBV5-1, the J call TRBJ2-1; 10 nucleotides match TRBD2. The CDR3 end falls 3 residues outside the read, so it is completed with the germline J gene. Germline trimming cut 3 bases from V and 1 base from J; bases unmatched to any gene: 1. CDR1 is SGHRS and CDR2 is YFSETQ in the germline V gene. The CDR3 has 15 amino acids.

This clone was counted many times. CDR3 amino acids: CASSVTGANEQYF. The sequenced part of the CDR3 DNA is TGCGCCAGCAGTGTGACAGGGGCCAACGAG. The gene calls are TRBV10-1 and TRBJ2-7, with TRBD1 matching over 8 bases. The read terminates 3 residues before the CDR3 end, so the remaining end is supplied by the germline J gene. Germline values: CDR1 WNHNN, CDR2 SYGVQD (reference sequence). Trimming removed 4 bases from V and 5 bases from J; junction bases left unmatched: 4. The CDR3 contains 13 residues.

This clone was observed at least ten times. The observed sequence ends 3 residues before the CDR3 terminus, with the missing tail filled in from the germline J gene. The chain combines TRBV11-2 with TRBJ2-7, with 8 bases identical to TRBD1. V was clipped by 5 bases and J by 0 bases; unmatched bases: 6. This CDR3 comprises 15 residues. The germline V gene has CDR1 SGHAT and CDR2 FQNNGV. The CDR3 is CASSDIGTGSYEQYF. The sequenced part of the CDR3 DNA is TGTGCCAGCAGCGACATCGGGACAGGCTCCTACGAG.

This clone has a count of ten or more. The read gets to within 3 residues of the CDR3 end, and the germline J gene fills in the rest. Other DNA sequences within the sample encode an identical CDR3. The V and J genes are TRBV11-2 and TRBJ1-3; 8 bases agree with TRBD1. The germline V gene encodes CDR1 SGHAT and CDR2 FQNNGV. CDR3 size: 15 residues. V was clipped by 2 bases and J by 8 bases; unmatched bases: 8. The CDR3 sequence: CASSLSARGQDTIYF. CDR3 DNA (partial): TGTGCCAGCAGCTTATCGGCCAGGGGGCAGGACACC.

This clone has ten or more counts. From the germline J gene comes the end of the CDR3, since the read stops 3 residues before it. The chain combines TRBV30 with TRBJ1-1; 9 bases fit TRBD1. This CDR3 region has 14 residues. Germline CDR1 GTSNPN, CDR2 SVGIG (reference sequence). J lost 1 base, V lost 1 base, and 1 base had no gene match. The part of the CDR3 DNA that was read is TGTGCCTGGAGTGCACAGGGGGCGAACACTGAA. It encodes CAWSAQGANTE. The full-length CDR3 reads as CAWSAQGANTEAFF.

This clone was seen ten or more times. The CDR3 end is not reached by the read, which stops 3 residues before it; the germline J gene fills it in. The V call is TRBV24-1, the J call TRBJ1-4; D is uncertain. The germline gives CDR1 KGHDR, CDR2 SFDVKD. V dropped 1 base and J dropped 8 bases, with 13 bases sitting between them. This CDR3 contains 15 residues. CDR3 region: CATSDFSLGEEKLFF. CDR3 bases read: TGTGCCACCAGTGATTTTTCACTCGGGGAGGAAAAA.

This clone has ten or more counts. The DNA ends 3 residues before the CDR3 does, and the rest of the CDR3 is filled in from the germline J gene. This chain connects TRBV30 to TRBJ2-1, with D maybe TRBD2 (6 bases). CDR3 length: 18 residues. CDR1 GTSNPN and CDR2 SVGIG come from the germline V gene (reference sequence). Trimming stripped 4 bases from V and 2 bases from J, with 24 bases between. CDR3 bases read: TGTGCCTGGAAAAAGGGACTGGTGGTTGGGTCCACCTACAATGAG. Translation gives CAWKKGLVVGSTYNE. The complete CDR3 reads CAWKKGLVVGSTYNEQFF.

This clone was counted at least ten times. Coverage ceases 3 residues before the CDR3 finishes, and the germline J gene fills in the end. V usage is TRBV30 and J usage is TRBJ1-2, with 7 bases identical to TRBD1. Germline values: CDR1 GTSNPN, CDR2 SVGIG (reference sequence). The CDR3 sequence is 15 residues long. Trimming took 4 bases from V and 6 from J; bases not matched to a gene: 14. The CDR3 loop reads CAWIAPDRELHGYTF. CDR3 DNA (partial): TGTGCCTGGATTGCCCCCGACAGGGAACTTCATGGC.

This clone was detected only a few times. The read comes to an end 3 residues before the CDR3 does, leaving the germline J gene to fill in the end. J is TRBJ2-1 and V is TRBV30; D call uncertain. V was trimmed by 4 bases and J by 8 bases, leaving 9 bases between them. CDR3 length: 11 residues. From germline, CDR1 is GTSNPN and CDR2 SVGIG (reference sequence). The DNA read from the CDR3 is TGTGCCTGGAAGATAAGCGATGAG. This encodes CAWKISDE. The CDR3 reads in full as CAWKISDEQFF.